The clone carrying this T cell receptor (beta chain) was seen a handful of times. This specimen belongs to a study of T cells in Graves' hyperthyroidism and ophthalmopathy. RNA transcripts provided the source from which TCR beta CDR3 regions were amplified. The TCR CDR3 was amplified in a first-round RT-PCR using the HTBI primer set. Each CDR3 protein is one row after TCRdb ran MiXCR on the multiplex PCR reads. The profile shows 600,000 or so distinct CDR3 sequences, around 13% of them singletons. Germline V gives CDR1 KGHSH, CDR2 LQKENI. The CDR3 length is 16 residues. Trimming removed 3 bases from V and 0 bases from J, with 9 bases in between. The authors obtained PBMCs from more than 8 ml of fresh peripheral blood.

The sequence was obtained from a woman in her forties or fifties with Graves' ophthalmopathy. The chain is built from TRBV18 and TRBJ2-6; no clear D gene. Sequencing input: blood. As DNA, the CDR3 is TGTGCCAGCTCACCGACCGGAGTCTCTGGGGCCAACGTCCTGACTTTC. Translation: CASSPTGVSGANVLTF.